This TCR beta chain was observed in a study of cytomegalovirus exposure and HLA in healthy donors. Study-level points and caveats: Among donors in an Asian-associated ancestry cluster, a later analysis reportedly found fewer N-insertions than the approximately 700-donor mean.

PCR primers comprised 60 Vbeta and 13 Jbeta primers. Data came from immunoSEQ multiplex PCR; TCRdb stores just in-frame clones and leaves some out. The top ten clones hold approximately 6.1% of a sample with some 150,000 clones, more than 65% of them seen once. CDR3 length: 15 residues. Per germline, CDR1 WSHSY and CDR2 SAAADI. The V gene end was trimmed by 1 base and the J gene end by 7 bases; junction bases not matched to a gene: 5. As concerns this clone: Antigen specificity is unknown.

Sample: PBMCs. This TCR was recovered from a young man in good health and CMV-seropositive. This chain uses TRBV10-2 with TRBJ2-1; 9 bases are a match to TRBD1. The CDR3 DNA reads TGCGCCAGCAGTGAGTATAGGACAGGGGAAAATGAGCAGTTCTTC. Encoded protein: CASSEYRTGENEQFF.